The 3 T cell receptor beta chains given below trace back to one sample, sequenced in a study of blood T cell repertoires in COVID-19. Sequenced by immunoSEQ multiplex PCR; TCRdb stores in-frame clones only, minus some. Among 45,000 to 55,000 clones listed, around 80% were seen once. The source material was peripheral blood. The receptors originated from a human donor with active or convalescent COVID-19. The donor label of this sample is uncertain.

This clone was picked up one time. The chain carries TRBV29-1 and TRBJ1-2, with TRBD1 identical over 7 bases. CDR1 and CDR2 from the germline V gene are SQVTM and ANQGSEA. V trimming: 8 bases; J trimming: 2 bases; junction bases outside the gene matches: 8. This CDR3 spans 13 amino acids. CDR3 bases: TGCAGCATACAGGGGATAACGAACTATGGCTACACCTTC. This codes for CSIQGITNYGYTF.

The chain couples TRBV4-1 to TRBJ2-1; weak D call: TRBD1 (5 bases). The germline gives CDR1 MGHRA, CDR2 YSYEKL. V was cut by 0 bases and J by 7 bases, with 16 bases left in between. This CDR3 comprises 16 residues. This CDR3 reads CASSQDFGQGRNEQFF. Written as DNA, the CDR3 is TGCGCCAGCAGCCAAGACTTCGGTCAGGGAAGAAATGAGCAGTTCTTC.

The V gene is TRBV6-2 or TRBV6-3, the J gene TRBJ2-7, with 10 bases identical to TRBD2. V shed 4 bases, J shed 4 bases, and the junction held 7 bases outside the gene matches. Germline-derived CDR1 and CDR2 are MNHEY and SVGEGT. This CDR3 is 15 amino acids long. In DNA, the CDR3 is TGTGCCAGCAGTTCAGGGACTAGCGCTGGATACGAGCAGTACTTC. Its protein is CASSSGTSAGYEQYF.